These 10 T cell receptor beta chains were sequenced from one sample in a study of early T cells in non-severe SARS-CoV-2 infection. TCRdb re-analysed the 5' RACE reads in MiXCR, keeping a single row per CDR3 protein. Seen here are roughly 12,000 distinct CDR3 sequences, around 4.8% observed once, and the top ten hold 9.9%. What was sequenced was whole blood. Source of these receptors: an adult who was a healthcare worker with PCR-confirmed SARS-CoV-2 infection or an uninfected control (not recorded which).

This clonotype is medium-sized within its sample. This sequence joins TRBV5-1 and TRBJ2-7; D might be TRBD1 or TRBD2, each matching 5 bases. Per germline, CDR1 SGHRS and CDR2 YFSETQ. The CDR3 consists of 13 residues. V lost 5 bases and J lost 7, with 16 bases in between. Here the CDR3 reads CASRWASEGEQYF. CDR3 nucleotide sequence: TGCGCCAGCAGGTGGGCCTCCGAGGGGGAGCAGTACTTC.

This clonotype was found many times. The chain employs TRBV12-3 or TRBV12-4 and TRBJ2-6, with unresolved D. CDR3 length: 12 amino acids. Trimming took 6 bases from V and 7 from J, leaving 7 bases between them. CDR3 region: CASSPGANVLTF. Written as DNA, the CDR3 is TGTGCCAGCAGCCCAGGAGCCAACGTCCTGACTTTC.

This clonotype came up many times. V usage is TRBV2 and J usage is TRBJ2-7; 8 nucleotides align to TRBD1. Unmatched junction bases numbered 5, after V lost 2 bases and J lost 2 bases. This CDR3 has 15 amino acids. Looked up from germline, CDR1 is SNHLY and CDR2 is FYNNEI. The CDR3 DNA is TGTGCCAGCAGTGAAATAGGACAGGGACCCTACGAGCAGTACTTC. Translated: CASSEIGQGPYEQYF.

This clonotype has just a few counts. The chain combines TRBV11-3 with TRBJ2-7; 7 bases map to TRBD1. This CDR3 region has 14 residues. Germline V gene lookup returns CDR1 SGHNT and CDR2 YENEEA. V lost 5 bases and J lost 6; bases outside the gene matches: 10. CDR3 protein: CASSPGQPDGEQYF. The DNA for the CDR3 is TGTGCCAGCAGCCCGGGACAGCCCGACGGCGAGCAGTACTTC.

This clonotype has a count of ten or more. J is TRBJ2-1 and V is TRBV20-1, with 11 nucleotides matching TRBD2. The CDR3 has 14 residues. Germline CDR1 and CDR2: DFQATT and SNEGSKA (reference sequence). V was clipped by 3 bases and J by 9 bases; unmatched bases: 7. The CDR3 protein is CSASQLAGVREQFF. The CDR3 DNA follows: TGCAGTGCTAGCCAACTAGCGGGGGTACGTGAGCAGTTCTTC.

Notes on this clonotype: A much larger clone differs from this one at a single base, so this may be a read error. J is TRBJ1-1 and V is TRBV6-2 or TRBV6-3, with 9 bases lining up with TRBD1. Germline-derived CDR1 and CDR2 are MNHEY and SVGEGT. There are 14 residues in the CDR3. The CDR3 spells CVSSTGGRGLEAFF. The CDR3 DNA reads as TGTGTCAGCAGTACAGGGGGCAGGGGCCTTGAAGCTTTCTTT.

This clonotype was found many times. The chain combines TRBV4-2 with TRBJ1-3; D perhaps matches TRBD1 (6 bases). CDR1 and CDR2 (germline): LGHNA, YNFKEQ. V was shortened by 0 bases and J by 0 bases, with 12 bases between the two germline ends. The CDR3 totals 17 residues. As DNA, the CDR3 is TGTGCCAGCAGCCAAGAGGGAACAGGGTACTCTGGAAACACCATATATTTT. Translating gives CASSQEGTGYSGNTIYF.

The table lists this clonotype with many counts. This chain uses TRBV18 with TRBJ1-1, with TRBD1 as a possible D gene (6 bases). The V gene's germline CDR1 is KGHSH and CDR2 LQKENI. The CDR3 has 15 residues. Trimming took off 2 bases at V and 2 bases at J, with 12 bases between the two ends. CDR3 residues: CASSPRRGGNTEAFF. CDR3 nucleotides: TGTGCCAGCTCACCAAGGAGAGGGGGAAACACTGAAGCTTTCTTT.

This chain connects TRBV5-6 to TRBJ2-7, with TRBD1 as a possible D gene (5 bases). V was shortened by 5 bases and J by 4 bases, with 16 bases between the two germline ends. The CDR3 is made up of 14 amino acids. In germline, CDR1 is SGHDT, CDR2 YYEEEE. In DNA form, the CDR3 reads TGTGCCAGCAGTACTGGGGCAGGCATATACGAGCAGTACTTC. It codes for CASSTGAGIYEQYF.

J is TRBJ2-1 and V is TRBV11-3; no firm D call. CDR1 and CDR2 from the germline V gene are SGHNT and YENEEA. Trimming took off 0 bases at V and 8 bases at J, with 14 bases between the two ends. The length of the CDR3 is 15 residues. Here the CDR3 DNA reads TGTGCCAGCAGCTTAGAATCTACTACACTGGATGAGCAGTTCTTC. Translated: CASSLESTTLDEQFF.